This TCR beta chain was observed in a study of CD8+ T cells in alopecia areata. Study summary: Tofacitinib was taken orally by treated patients, and the dose was 5 to 10 mg twice daily.

V was trimmed by 9 bases and J by 6 bases, leaving 13 bases between them. Germline V lookup: CDR1 MNHEY, CDR2 SVGAGI. This CDR3 comprises 12 residues. RNA extraction was followed by reverse transcription into cDNA, which acted as the sequencing template. Profiled with immunoSEQ multiplex PCR; TCRdb holds only in-frame clones, not every one. The sample lists 110,000 to 150,000 clones, under 60% occurring once. Sequencing used CD4+ T cells sorted from blood, obtained at week 0. The clonotype originates from a human donor with alopecia areata. The V call is TRBV6-5, the J call TRBJ2-3; D not certain. Written as DNA, the CDR3 is TGTGCCAGTGGCTTTTACAAGGATACGCAGTATTTT. Amino acid sequence: CASGFYKDTQYF.